Described below is a single TCR beta chain sequence and its context. This clonotype was picked up many times. Its antigen is unknown. No much larger clone is present one base from it, and per-base qualities are unavailable. Libraries were prepared through PCR. TCRdb shows the sequencer as Illumina HiSeq 2500. TCR library preparation used molecular barcoding, with unique molecular identifiers applied to normalize quantification of the TCRbeta repertoire. In TCRdb, the public reads were trimmed at Q25 with fastp and aligned with MiXCR, with productive beta chains retained. Rows are combined by CDR3 protein, so each entry shows the most common genes and DNA. Within this sample are some 200,000 distinct CDR3 sequences, with around 7.7% of them counted one time only. The top ten hold less than 40% of the sample. In the paper's terms, the treatment or condition label means: allogeneic hematopoietic cell transplantation with graft depleted of TCRalphabeta T cells and CD19 B cells. TCRalphabeta/CD19-depleted allogeneic hematopoietic cell grafts were given to the transplant recipients, all of whom were children.

The data derive from a study of T-cell reconstitution after alpha-beta-depleted transplantation in children (dated by TCRdb to about 2016). Regarding the complete study: Using TCR repertoire profiling, the study quantitatively followed how T-cell immune reconstitution unfolded in children after TCRalphabeta/CD19-depleted allogeneic hematopoietic cell transplantation.

From a lookup of the germline V gene, CDR1 and CDR2 are MGHRA and YSYEKL. The CDR3 measures 16 amino acids from cysteine to phenylalanine. The entry retains the CDR3 DNA only, 48 bases that are in frame from base 1. At the junction V is shortened by 1 base and J by 3 bases; bases outside the gene matches: 6. Study-wide conclusions, independent of this receptor: Over subsequent months, a decline in hyperexpanded clone frequencies was noted, and after one year, T-cell counts and TCRbeta diversity were mostly ascribed to newly produced T cells. The apparently early alphabetaT-cell count recovery about two months after transplant was reportedly dependent on only several hundred rapidly expanded clones derived from non-depleted graft cells. In some patients, high TCRbeta diversity at day 60 was attributed to recipient T cells and intrathymic progenitors that had survived conditioning.

The sequence came from a male patient aged 2-9 years who had a stem cell transplant for acute myeloid leukemia, so the T cells may come from the graft donor. Sequenced material: PBMCs, mostly from graft donor cells, taken 360 days after TCRalphabeta/CD19-depleted stem cell transplant. Here the chain combines TRBV4-1 and TRBJ2-1, with 7 junctional bases fitting TRBD2. Read as DNA, the sequence is TGCGCCAGCAGCCAAGTCGTACTAGCGAACTACAATGAGCAGTTCTTC. Translated, this is CASSQVVLANYNEQFF.